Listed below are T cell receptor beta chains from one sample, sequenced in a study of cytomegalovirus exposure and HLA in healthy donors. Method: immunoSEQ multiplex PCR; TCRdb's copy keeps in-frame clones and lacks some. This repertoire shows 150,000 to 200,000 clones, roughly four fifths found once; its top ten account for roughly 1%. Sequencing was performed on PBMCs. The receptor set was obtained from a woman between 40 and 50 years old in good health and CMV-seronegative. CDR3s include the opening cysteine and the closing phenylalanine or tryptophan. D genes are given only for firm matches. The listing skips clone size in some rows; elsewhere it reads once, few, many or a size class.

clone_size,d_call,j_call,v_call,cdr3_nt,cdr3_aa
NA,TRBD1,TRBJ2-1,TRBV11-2,TGTGCCAGCAGCCGACAGGGTGGAACGGGTGAGCAGTTCTTC,CASSRQGGTGEQFF
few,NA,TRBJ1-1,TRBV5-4,TGTGCCAGCAGCTTGGGGGACGGGACAAAACCTGAAGCTTTCTTT,CASSLGDGTKPEAFF
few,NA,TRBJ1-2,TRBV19,TGTGCCAGTAGTATCCCCTACCAAGACAGGACGGGTGGCTACACCTTC,CASSIPYQDRTGGYTF
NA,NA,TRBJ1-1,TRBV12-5,TGTGCTAGTGGTTTGGGGTCTCGGGCTGAAGCTTTCTTT,CASGLGSRAEAFF
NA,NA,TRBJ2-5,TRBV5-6,TGTGCCAGCAGCTTGGCTCCGGGGTCCCAAGAGACCCAGTACTTC,CASSLAPGSQETQYF
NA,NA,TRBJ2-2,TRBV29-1,TGCAGCGGAGTTGGACAGAACACCGGGGAGCTGTTTTTT,CSGVGQNTGELFF
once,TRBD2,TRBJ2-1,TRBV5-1,TGCGCCAGCAGACTAACTAGCGGATCAGACAATGAGCAGTTCTTC,CASRLTSGSDNEQFF
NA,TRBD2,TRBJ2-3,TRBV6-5,TGTGCCAGCAGCCCCCAACTAGCGAGTTTAGATACGCAGTATTTT,CASSPQLASLDTQYF
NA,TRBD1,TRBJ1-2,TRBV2,TGTGCCAGCTTGGGACAGGGTAATCTCACCTTC,CASLGQGNLTF
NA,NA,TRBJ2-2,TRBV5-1,TGCGCCAGCAGCTTTCTTAGTACCGGGGAGCTGTTTTTT,CASSFLSTGELFF
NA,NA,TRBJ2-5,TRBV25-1,TGTGCCAGCAGTTCCTATGGGGGGGAGACCCAGTACTTC,CASSSYGGETQYF
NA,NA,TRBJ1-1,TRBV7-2,TGTGCCAGCAGCTTAGGAGGGTCTATGGGTACTGAAGCTTTCTTT,CASSLGGSMGTEAFF
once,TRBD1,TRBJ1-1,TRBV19,TGTGCCAGTAGTATTCGGGGGCAGGGGGCATCCAGGAACACTGAAGCTTTCTTT,CASSIRGQGASRNTEAFF
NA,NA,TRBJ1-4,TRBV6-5,TGTGCCAGCAGTTACCCCCTAGGTGAAAAACTGTTTTTT,CASSYPLGEKLFF
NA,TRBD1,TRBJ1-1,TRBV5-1,TGCGCCAGCAGCTCCGGGACAGGAGGCACTGAAGCTTTCTTT,CASSSGTGGTEAFF
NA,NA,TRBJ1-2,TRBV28,TGTGCCAGCAGTTTAAGCCACCGTACTTATGGCTACACCTTC,CASSLSHRTYGYTF
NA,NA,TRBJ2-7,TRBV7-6,TGTGCCAGCAGCTTAGTTGGTGGGGCAGGGAACGAGCAGTACTTC,CASSLVGGAGNEQYF
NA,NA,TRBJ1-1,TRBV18,TGTGCCAGCTCCGGCCAGCGGGAGGGGACTGAAGCTTTCTTT,CASSGQREGTEAFF
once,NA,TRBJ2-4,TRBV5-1,TGCGCCAGCAGCTCACTTGGGCTTCCCAAAAACATTCAGTACTTC,CASSSLGLPKNIQYF
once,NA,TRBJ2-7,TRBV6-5,TGTGCCAGCAGTTATGGCAAAAGCTCCTACGAGCAGTACTTC,CASSYGKSSYEQYF
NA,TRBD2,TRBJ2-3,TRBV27,TGTGCCAGCAGCCGCCTGATGGCTAGCGGGTCAGATACGCAGTATTTT,CASSRLMASGSDTQYF
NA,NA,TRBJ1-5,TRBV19,TGTGCCAGTACCCTAAGTGTTGGTAATAGCAATCAGCCCCAGCATTTT,CASTLSVGNSNQPQHF
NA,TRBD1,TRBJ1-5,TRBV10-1,TGCGCCAGCAGTGAGTGTGGGGGACGCGACAGGGCCGGGAGCAATCAGCCCCAGCATTTT,CASSECGGRDRAGSNQPQHF
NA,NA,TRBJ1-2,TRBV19,TGTGCCAGTAGCGATGTCCCGGCCGGGGGCTACACCTTC,CASSDVPAGGYTF
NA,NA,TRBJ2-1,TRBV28,TGTGCCAGCAGTAGGGCGGGAAGAGTTAACAATGAGCAGTTCTTC,CASSRAGRVNNEQFF
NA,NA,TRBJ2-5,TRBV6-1,TGTGCCAGCACTCCAACCAGGCTAGCAGAGACCCAGTACTTC,CASTPTRLAETQYF
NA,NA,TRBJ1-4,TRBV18,TGTGCCAGCTCACCCCGGGGATTCGAAAAACTGTTTTTT,CASSPRGFEKLFF
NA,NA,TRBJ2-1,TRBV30,TGTGCCGGAGATAGGGACAACTACAATGAGCAGTTCTTC,CAGDRDNYNEQFF
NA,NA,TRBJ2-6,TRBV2,TGTGCCAGCAGCAGCTCTGGGGCCAACGTCCTGACTTTC,CASSSSGANVLTF
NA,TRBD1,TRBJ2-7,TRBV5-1,TGCGCCAGCAGCTTGGCCTCGCGACAGGGGGCGGAAGAGCAGTACTTC,CASSLASRQGAEEQYF
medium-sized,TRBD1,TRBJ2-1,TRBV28,TGTGCCAGCAGTTGGGAAGACAGGGTGTACAATGAGCAGTTCTTC,CASSWEDRVYNEQFF
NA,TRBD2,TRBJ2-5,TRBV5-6,TGTGCCAGCAGCTTACAAGCGGGAGTCACCCAAGAGACCCAGTACTTC,CASSLQAGVTQETQYF
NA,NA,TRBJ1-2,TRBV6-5,TGTGCCAGCAGTTACATCGGGGGAGGCTACACCTTC,CASSYIGGGYTF
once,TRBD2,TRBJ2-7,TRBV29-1,TGCAGCGTTGCCAGACTAGCGGGAGCCTACGAGCAGTACTTC,CSVARLAGAYEQYF
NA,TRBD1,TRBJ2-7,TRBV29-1,TGCAGCGTCGACCCGGGACAGGGGGCTTACGAGCAGTACTTC,CSVDPGQGAYEQYF
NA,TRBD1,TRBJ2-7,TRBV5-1,TGCGCCAGCAGCTTGCCCGGGACAGGGGCCTACGAGCAGTACTTC,CASSLPGTGAYEQYF
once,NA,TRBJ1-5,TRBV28,TGTGCCAGCAGTCAACACAAGGACGGCGGGGTGAGTCCCCAGCATTTT,CASSQHKDGGVSPQHF